Detailed here is one TCR beta chain. Antigen: not known. This record comes from a study of blood T cells in healthy people across ages. They isolated at least 6 million PBMCs from each sample. Alongside a J-beta primer mix, a sample-barcoded 5' primer served in a second PCR lasting about 7 to 11 cycles. Using its own MiXCR run on the 5' RACE reads, TCRdb lists one record per CDR3 protein. The sample comprises 850,000 to 1,300,000 distinct CDR3 sequences, 45% of which are singletons, and approximately 17% rests with the top ten. Study results and caveats: Since the PBMCs were unsorted, naive and antigen-experienced cells could not be conclusively compared. Diversity of TCR beta per million T cells declined in a roughly linear way with age. Naive T cell percentage strongly correlated with TCR beta diversity.

The germline CDR1 and CDR2 sequences are ENHRY and SYGVKD. The length of the CDR3 is 20 residues. J was trimmed by 4 bases and V by 3 bases; bases with no gene match: 14. The chain has TRBV10-3 and TRBJ2-1; TRBD2 aligns across 14 bases. The sequenced material came from blood. This receptor was identified in a woman aged 55-69 years in good health. The CDR3 region is CAISDPDGTSGSRRYNEQFF. The CDR3 DNA reads TGTGCCATCAGTGATCCCGACGGGACTAGCGGGAGTCGACGATACAATGAGCAGTTCTTC.